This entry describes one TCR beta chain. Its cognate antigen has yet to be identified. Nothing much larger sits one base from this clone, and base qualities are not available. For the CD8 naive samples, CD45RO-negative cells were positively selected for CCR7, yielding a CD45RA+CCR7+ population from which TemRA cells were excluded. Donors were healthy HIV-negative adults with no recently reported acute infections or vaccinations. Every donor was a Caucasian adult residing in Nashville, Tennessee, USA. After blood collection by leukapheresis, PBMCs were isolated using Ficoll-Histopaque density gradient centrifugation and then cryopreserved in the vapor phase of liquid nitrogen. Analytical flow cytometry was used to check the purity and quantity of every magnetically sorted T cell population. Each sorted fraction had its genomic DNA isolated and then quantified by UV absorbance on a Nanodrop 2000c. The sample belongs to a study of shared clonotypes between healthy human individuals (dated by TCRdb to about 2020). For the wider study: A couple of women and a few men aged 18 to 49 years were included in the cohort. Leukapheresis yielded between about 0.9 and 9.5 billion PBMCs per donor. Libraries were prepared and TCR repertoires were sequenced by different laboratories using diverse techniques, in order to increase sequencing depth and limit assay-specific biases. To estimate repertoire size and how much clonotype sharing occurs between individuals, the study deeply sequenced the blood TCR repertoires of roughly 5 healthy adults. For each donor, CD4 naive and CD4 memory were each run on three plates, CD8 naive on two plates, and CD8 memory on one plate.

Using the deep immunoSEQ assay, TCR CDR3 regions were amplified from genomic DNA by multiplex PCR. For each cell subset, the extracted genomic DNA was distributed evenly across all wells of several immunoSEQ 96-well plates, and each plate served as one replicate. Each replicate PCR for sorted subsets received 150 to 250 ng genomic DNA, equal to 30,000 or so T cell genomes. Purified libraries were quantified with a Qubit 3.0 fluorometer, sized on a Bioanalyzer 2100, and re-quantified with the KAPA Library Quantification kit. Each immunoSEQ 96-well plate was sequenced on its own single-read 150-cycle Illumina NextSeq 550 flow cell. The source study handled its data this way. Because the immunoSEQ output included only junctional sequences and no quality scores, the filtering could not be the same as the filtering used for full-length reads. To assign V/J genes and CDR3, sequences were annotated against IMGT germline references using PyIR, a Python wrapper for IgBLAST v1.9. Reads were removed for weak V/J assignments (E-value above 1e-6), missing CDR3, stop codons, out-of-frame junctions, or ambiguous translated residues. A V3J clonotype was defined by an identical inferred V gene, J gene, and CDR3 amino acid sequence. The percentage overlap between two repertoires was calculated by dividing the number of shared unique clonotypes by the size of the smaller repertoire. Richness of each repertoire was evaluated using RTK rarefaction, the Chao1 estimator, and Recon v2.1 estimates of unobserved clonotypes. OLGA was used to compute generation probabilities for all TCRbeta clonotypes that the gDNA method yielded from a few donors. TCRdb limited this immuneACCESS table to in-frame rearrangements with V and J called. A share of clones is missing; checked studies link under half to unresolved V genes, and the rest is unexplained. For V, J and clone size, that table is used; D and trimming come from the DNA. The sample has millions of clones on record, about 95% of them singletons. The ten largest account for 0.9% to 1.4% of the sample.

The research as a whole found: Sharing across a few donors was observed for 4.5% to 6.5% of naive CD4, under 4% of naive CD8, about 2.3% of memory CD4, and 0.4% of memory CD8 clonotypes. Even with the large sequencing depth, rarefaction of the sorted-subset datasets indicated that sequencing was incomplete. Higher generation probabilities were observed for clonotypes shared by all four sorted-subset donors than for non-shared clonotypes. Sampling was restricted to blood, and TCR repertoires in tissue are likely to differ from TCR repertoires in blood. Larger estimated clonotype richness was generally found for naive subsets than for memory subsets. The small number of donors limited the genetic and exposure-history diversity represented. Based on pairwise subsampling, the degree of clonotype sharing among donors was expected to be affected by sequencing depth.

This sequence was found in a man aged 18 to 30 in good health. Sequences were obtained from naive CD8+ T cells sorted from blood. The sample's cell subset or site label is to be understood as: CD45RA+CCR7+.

The CDR3 here reads CASSDGLAHYNEQFF. In nucleotides, the sequence is TGTGCCAGCAGTGACGGACTAGCGCATTACAATGAGCAGTTCTTC. The chain is made from TRBV2 and TRBJ2-1, with 9 bases matching TRBD2. According to the germline V gene, CDR1 reads SNHLY and CDR2 reads FYNNEI. Compared with germline, V lacks 3 bases and J lacks 4 bases; bases without a gene match: 4. The CDR3 sequence holds 15 residues, the cysteine and phenylalanine included. Only the CDR3 DNA is retained, 45 bases long and in frame from the first base.